Following are 12 T cell receptor beta chains from one sample sequenced in a study of blood T cells in healthy people across ages. Together with a sample-barcoded 5' primer, a J-beta primer mix was included in a second PCR lasting about 7 to 11 cycles. One entry per CDR3 protein results from TCRdb running MiXCR on the 5' RACE reads. The table has some 700,000 distinct CDR3 sequences, 43% seen once. Sequenced input: blood. The origin of the receptors is a woman in her sixties in good health.

The table lists this clonotype with a few counts. This chain joins TRBV6-1 and TRBJ2-7; 7 nucleotides match TRBD1. V shed 6 bases, J shed 0 bases, and the junction held 5 bases outside the gene matches. Germline V gene data show CDR1 as MNHNS and CDR2 as SASEGT. This CDR3 comprises 14 residues. CDR3 DNA: TGTGCCAGCAGAGACAGGGATAGCTCCTACGAGCAGTACTTC. It codes for CASRDRDSSYEQYF.

The chain combines TRBV20-1 with TRBJ2-1; 9 bases are a match to TRBD1. Germline lookup yields CDR1 DFQATT and CDR2 SNEGSKA (reference sequence). The CDR3 runs to 16 residues. V was pared by 6 bases and J by 6 bases, with 15 bases of the junction left unmatched. For the CDR3, the DNA is TGCAGTGCGAGACGCCCCGGGACAGGGAATCGCAATGAGCAGTTCTTC. Protein product: CSARRPGTGNRNEQFF.

The count of this clonotype is one. A much more abundant neighbour one base away suggests this may be a read error. This chain links TRBV27 with TRBJ1-1; D is unresolved. CDR1 is MNHEY and CDR2 is SMNVEV in the germline V gene (reference sequence). The CDR3 has 15 amino acids. V lost 2 bases to trimming and J lost 2 bases, with 12 bases between them. CDR3 bases: TGTGCCAGCAGTTTAGCGGTCACGGGAAACACTGAAGCTTTCTTT. Encoded protein: CASSLAVTGNTEAFF.

The CDR3 region is CASSPEPRGASYEQYF. As DNA, the CDR3 is TGCGCCAGCAGCCCGGAGCCCAGGGGGGCCTCCTACGAGCAGTACTTC. The chain joins TRBV5-1 to TRBJ2-4; D perhaps matches TRBD1 (7 bases). TRBJ2-7 matches the DNA end more closely, so the J call is doubtful. Germline values: CDR1 SGHRS, CDR2 YFSETQ. The length of the CDR3 is 16 residues.

This chain connects TRBV6-1 to TRBJ1-2; 8 nucleotides agree with TRBD1. The V segment lost 6 bases and the J segment 3 bases; nucleotides outside the gene matches: 9. Germline V gene sequence: CDR1 MNHNS, CDR2 SASEGT. The CDR3 has 15 amino acids. The CDR3 region is CASRTPGQVYYGYTF. In DNA, the CDR3 is TGTGCCAGCAGAACACCGGGACAGGTTTACTATGGCTACACCTTC.

The chain joins TRBV6-5 to TRBJ1-5, with D tentatively TRBD1 (5 bases). The CDR3 sequence is 15 residues long. CDR1 MNHEY and CDR2 SVGAGI come from the germline V gene. Trimming took off 6 bases at V and 7 bases at J, with 19 bases between the two ends. CDR3 protein: CASSWGMAGDQPQHF. CDR3 DNA sequence: TGTGCCAGCAGCTGGGGGATGGCGGGGGACCAGCCCCAGCATTTT.

Points on this clonotype: This may arise from a read error, as a much more abundant clone is one base away. The chain joins TRBV10-3 to TRBJ2-1; no definite D call. Per germline, CDR1 ENHRY and CDR2 SYGVKD. This CDR3 is built from 16 residues. This chain's CDR3 is CAISESKVISYNERFF. The CDR3, as DNA: TGTGCCATCAGTGAGTCGAAGGTGATATCCTACAATGAGCGGTTCTTC.

This clonotype came up a few times. This chain uses TRBV10-3 with TRBJ2-1; the D gene is possibly TRBD2 (6 bases). Trimming took off 6 bases at V and 10 bases at J, with 22 bases between the two ends. The CDR3 contains 15 residues. Germline V gene lookup returns CDR1 ENHRY and CDR2 SYGVKD. CDR3 nucleotide sequence: TGTGCCATCAGGGCAGGGACTGCCGGTGGAGAGGAGCAGTTCTTC. This codes for CAIRAGTAGGEEQFF.

The chain recombines TRBV4-2 with TRBJ2-5; 11 bases match TRBD1. CDR1 is LGHNA and CDR2 is YNFKEQ in the germline V gene. Losses at the gene ends were 0 bases for V and 12 bases for J; bases not matched to a gene: 9. The CDR3 runs to 15 residues. The CDR3 coding sequence is TGTGCCAGCAGCCAAGACCGGGACAGGGGGGAAGGAGAGTACTTC. Its translation is CASSQDRDRGEGEYF.

The J gene is TRBJ2-3, the V gene TRBV6-5; TRBD2 agrees at 7 bases. V lost 6 bases, J lost 6 bases, and 9 bases stayed unmatched. CDR1 is MNHEY and CDR2 is SVGAGI in the germline V gene. This CDR3 has 14 amino acids. CDR3 region: CASSPAGFRDTQYF. CDR3 DNA sequence: TGTGCCAGCAGCCCAGCGGGATTTAGGGATACGCAGTATTTT.

The V call is TRBV9, the J call TRBJ2-3, with a tentative D call TRBD2 (5 bases). V was shortened by 4 bases and J by 4 bases, with 10 bases between the two germline ends. This CDR3 has 13 residues. Germline CDR1 reads SGDLS; CDR2 reads YYNGEE. CDR3 sequence (DNA): TGTGCCAGCAGCCCAGGACTGTCAGATACGCAGTATTTT. Translation gives CASSPGLSDTQYF.

The count of this clonotype is one. The rearrangement joins TRBV5-1 to TRBJ2-5; weak D call: TRBD2 (5 bases). The CDR3 loop spans 13 amino acids. Germline V CDR1 and CDR2: SGHRS, YFSETQ. V lost 2 bases to trimming and J lost 3 bases, with 8 bases between them. In DNA, the CDR3 is TGCGCCAGCAGCTTTAACGGGGAAGAGACCCAGTACTTC. It encodes CASSFNGEETQYF.